This paragraph covers one T cell receptor (beta chain) sequence. Its cognate antigen is unknown. As defined, naive CD8 cells were CD45RO-negative and positively selected for CCR7, with terminally differentiated effector memory CD45RA+ cells excluded. The repertoire was sequenced with immunoSEQ multiplex PCR; TCRdb's copy has only in-frame clones and lacks some. The sample records some 2.1 million clones, 80% to 95% being singletons. J gave up 5 bases and V 5 bases, and 5 bases lay outside the gene matches. Germline-derived CDR1 and CDR2 are MDHEN and SYDVKM. This CDR3 spans 14 amino acids. This record belongs to a study of shared clonotypes between healthy human individuals. Whole-study results and caveats: Clonotype sharing among the donors was expected to vary with sequencing depth. Limited genetic and exposure-history diversity came from having few donors. Among non-shared clonotypes, generation probabilities were lower than among those shared by all four donors. Compared with memory subsets, naive subsets generally had larger estimated richness.

Source material: naive CD8+ T cells from PBMCs. The source of this sequence is a man younger than 35 in good health. Some clones in this sample may be carry-over from other donors' samples. This chain uses TRBV28 with TRBJ2-1; 8 positions agree with TRBD1. CDR3 DNA: TGTGCCAGCAGTGGGCGGGGACAGGACAATGAGCAGTTCTTC. Its translation: CASSGRGQDNEQFF.